A selection of T cell receptor beta chains follows, all from one sample in a study of chemoradiotherapy in HPV16-positive cancers. Using immunoSEQ multiplex PCR, the repertoire was profiled, and TCRdb retains in-frame clones only, with some absent. The sample contains approximately 3,200 clones, about 95% of which appear only once. This sample was obtained from a patient who underwent chemoradiotherapy. These receptors were taken from a human donor with HPV-associated anogenital cancer. CDR3s include the opening cysteine and the closing phenylalanine or tryptophan. The order of the fields is D gene, clone size, J gene, V gene, CDR3 protein, CDR3 DNA. The D gene is left open where the match is weak. Size is omitted from some rows. Given values are once, few, many or a class for expanded clones.

NA,NA,TRBJ2-1,TRBV5-1,CASSLSTGGREVEQFF,TGCGCCAGCAGCTTGTCTACTGGCGGCAGGGAGGTTGAGCAGTTCTTC
NA,NA,TRBJ1-3,TRBV5-1,CASSLGGQGRLNTIYF,TGCGCCAGCAGCTTGGGGGGTCAGGGACGACTAAACACCATATATTTT
NA,NA,TRBJ1-2,TRBV29-1,CSTSWTAEVNTF,TGCAGCACGTCCTGGACGGCCGAGGTAAACACCTTC
TRBD2,NA,TRBJ2-5,TRBV9,CASSAGLAGVETQYF,TGTGCCAGCAGCGCGGGACTAGCGGGGGTGGAGACCCAGTACTTC
NA,NA,TRBJ1-4,TRBV6-5,CASSYSRGEKLFF,TGTGCCAGCAGTTACTCCAGGGGTGAAAAACTGTTTTTT
NA,once,TRBJ1-2,TRBV28,CASSLSSPGSGYTF,TGTGCCAGCAGTTTATCCTCTCCGGGTTCGGGCTACACCTTC
NA,NA,TRBJ1-5,TRBV4-2,CASSQQSSRSMSNQPQHF,TGTGCCAGCAGCCAACAATCTAGTAGGAGTATGAGCAATCAGCCCCAGCATTTT
NA,NA,TRBJ2-7,TRBV7-9,CASSQPSVSRYEQYF,TGTGCCAGCAGCCAGCCCTCTGTTAGTCGGTACGAGCAGTACTTC
NA,NA,TRBJ2-1,TRBV9,CASRETSLDEQFF,TGTGCCAGCAGGGAGACTAGTTTGGATGAGCAGTTCTTC
TRBD1,NA,TRBJ2-7,TRBV25-1,CASGDRDRGFHEQYF,TGTGCCAGCGGAGACCGGGACAGGGGTTTCCACGAGCAGTACTTC
TRBD2,NA,TRBJ2-5,TRBV19,CASSLGTSGVQETQYF,TGTGCCAGTAGCCTCGGGACTAGCGGGGTACAAGAGACCCAATACTTC
NA,NA,TRBJ1-2,TRBV5-6,CASSFRKNYGYTF,TGTGCCAGCAGCTTCCGGAAAAACTATGGCTACACCTTC
NA,once,TRBJ2-3,TRBV2,CASSRPTPYTDTQYF,TGTGCCAGCAGTCGCCCGACACCTTACACAGATACGCAGTATTTT
TRBD1,once,TRBJ1-1,TRBV5-1,CASSLDGQGPTEAFF,TGCGCCAGCAGCTTGGACGGACAGGGTCCCACTGAAGCTTTCTTT
TRBD1,NA,TRBJ1-2,TRBV19,CASSMRQGVDGYTF,TGTGCCAGTAGTATGAGACAGGGGGTGGATGGCTACACCTTC
NA,NA,TRBJ2-1,TRBV5-4,CASSSDTNNEQFF,TGTGCCAGCAGCTCGGACACAAACAATGAGCAGTTCTTC
NA,NA,TRBJ2-1,TRBV6-1,CASISGNEQFF,TGTGCCAGCATAAGTGGGAATGAGCAGTTCTTC